The sequence of this TCR beta chain was determined in a study of OX40 agonist ivuxolimab in advanced cancers. Study-level findings and limits: The antigen specificity of the peripheral T cells (those that were expanded) was not determined.

The data were produced by immunoSEQ multiplex PCR, yet TCRdb's version contains in-frame clones alone and is incomplete. Here the sample spans 50,000 to 55,000 clones, over 70% being singletons. CDR1 and CDR2 (germline): WNHNN, SYGVQD (reference sequence). J lost 1 base, V lost 4 bases, and 5 bases had no gene match. CDR3 size: 15 residues. This clone has more than one count but fewer than ten. The antigen remains unidentified. The receptor comes from an adult with an advanced solid tumor such as melanoma, head and neck, liver or kidney cancer. This chain connects TRBV10-1 to TRBJ1-1; 8 positions match TRBD1. Material: CD4+ or CD8+ T cells sorted from blood, obtained in a trial of the OX40 agonist ivuxolimab. CDR3 sequence: CASSASDRENTEAFF. Here the CDR3 DNA reads TGCGCCAGCAGTGCGTCGGACAGGGAGAACACTGAAGCTTTCTTT.